The table lists the clone carrying this T cell receptor (beta chain) with a few counts. The antigen is not known. Use of 60 Vbeta and 13 Jbeta primers characterized the PCR. Authors' analysis steps: In a later analysis, of around 83 million unique beta chains, about 11 million appeared in at least two donors. Sequenced by immunoSEQ multiplex PCR; TCRdb stores in-frame clones only, minus some. V and J calls and clone size follow that table, whereas D and trimming were derived from the DNA. The data show approximately 79,000 clones, with 74% seen just once and roughly 9.1% held by the top ten. CDR1 LNHDA and CDR2 SQIVND come from the germline V gene (reference sequence). V was shortened by 8 bases and J by 3 bases, with 19 bases between the two germline ends. The CDR3 is made up of 15 amino acids. The data derive from a study of cytomegalovirus exposure and HLA in healthy donors. Whole-study findings and limits: TCR beta chain V- and J-gene trimming was linked, in a later analysis, to a missense variant in DCLRE1C. 164 TCR beta chains were listed as cytomegalovirus-associated.

Sequencing was performed on PBMCs. The chain couples TRBV19 to TRBJ1-1; D might be TRBD1 (5 bases). The clonotype comes from a man aged 40-49 years in good health and CMV-seropositive. For the CDR3, the DNA is TGTGCCAGTTGTCAGGGCGGATATAGGGACACTGAAGCTTTCTTT. Residues: CASCQGGYRDTEAFF.